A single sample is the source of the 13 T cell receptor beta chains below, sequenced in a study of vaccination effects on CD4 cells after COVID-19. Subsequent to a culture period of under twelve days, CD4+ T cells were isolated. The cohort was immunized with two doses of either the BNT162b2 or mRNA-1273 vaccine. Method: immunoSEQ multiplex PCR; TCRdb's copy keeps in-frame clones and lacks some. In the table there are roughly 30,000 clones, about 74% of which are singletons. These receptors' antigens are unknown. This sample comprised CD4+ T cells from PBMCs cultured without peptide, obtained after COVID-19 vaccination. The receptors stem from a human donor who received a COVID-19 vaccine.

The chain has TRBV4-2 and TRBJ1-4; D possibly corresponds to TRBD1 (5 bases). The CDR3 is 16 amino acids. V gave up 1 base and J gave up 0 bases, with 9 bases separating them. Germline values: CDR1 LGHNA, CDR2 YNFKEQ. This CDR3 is CASSQGVGATNEKLFF. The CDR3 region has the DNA TGTGCCAGCAGCCAAGGCGTGGGGGCAACTAATGAAAAACTGTTTTTT.

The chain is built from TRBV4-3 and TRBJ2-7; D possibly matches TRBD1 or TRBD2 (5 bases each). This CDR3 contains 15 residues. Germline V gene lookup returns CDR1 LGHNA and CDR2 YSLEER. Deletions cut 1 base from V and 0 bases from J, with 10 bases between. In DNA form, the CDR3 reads TGCGCCAGCAGCCAAGTGAGGGGAAGCTCCTACGAGCAGTACTTC. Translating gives CASSQVRGSSYEQYF.

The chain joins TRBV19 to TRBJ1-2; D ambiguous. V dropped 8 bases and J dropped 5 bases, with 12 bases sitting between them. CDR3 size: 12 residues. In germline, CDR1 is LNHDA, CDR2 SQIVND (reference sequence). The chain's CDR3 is CASSSLVYGYTF. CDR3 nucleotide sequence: TGTGCCAGTTCCAGCCTCGTATATGGCTACACCTTC.

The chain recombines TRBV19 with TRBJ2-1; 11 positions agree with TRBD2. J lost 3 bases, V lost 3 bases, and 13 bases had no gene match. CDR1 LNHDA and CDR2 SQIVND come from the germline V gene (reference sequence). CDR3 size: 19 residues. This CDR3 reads CASSMRELPGLADYNEQFF. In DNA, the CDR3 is TGTGCCAGTAGTATGAGGGAATTACCGGGACTAGCGGACTACAATGAGCAGTTCTTC.

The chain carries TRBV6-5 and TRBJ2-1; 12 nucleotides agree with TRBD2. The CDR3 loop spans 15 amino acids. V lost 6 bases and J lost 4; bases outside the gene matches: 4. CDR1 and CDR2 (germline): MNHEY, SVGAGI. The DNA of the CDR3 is TGTGCCAGCAGGGTGACTAGCGGGGGATACAATGAGCAGTTCTTC. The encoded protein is CASRVTSGGYNEQFF.

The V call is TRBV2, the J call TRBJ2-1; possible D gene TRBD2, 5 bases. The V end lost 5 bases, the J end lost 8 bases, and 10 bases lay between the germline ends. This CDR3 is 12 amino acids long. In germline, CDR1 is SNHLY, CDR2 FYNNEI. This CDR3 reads CASSKEADEQFF. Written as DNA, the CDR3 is TGTGCCAGCAGTAAGGAGGCTGATGAGCAGTTCTTC.

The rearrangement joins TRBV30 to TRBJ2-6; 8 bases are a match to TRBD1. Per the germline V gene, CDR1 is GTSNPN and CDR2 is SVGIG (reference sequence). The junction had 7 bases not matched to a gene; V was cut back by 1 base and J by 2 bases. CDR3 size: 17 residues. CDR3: CAWSAHRGAAGANVLTF. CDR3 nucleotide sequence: TGTGCCTGGAGTGCCCACAGGGGGGCGGCTGGGGCCAACGTCCTGACTTTC.

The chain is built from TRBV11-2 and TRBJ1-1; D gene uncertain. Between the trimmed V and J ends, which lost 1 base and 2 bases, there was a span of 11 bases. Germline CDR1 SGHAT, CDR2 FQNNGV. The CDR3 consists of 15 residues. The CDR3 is CASSLGGRANTEAFF. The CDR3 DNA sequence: TGTGCCAGCAGCTTAGGAGGGAGGGCTAACACTGAAGCTTTCTTT.

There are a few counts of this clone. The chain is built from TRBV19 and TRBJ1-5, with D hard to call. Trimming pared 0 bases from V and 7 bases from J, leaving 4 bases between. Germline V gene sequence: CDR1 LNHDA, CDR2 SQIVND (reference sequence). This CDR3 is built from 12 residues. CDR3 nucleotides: TGTGCCAGTAGTATAGAAAGACAGCCCCAGCATTTT. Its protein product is CASSIERQPQHF.

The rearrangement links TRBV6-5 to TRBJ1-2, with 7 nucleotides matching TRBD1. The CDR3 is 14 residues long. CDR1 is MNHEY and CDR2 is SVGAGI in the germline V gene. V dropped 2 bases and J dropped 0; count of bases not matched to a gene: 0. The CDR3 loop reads CASSYRGPNYGYTF. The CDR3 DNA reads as TGTGCCAGCAGTTACAGGGGGCCTAACTATGGCTACACCTTC.

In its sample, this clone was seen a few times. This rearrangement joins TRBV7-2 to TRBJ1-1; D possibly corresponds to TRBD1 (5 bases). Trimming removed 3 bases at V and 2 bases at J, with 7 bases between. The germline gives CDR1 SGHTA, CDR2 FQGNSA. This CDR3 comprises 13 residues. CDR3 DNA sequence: TGTGCCAGCAGCTTCCAGGGTAACACTGAAGCTTTCTTT. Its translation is CASSFQGNTEAFF.

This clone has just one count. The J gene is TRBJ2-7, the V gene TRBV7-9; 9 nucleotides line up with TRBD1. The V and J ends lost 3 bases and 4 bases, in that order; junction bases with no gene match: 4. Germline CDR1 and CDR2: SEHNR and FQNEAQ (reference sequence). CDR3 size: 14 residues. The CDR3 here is CASSFRDRAYEQYF. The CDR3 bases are TGTGCCAGCAGCTTCCGGGACAGGGCGTACGAGCAGTACTTC.

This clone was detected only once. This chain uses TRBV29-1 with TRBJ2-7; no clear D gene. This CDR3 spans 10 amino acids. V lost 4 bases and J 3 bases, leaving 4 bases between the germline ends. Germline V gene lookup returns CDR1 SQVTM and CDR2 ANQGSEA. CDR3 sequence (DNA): TGCAGCGTTGGGGACTACGAGCAGTACTTC. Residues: CSVGDYEQYF.